The 20 T cell receptor beta chains reported below all come from one sample, sequenced in a study of early T cells in non-severe SARS-CoV-2 infection. One entry per CDR3 protein, called by TCRdb with MiXCR from the 5' RACE reads. Of under 50,000 distinct CDR3 sequences in the sample, 5.6% were seen once. Sequencing input: whole blood. These receptors all stem from an adult who was a healthcare worker with PCR-confirmed SARS-CoV-2 infection or an uninfected control (not recorded which).

This clonotype was counted ten times or more. This sequence joins TRBV19 and TRBJ1-5; unclear D gene. The germline V gene has CDR1 LNHDA and CDR2 SQIVND (reference sequence). Between the trimmed V and J ends, which lost 5 bases and 4 bases, there was a span of 9 bases. CDR3 length: 13 amino acids. The CDR3 protein is CASSRDRNQPQHF. CDR3 sequence (DNA): TGTGCCAGTAGTCGTGACCGTAATCAGCCCCAGCATTTT. The entire variable domain, with the rest obtained from reference TRBV19 and TRBJ1-5, is as follows: DGGITQSPKYLFRKEGQNVTLSCEQNLNHDAMYWYRQDPGQGLRLIYYSQIVNDFQKGDIAEGYSVSREKKESFPLTVTSAQKNPTAFYLCASSRDRNQPQHFGDGTRLSIL.

In this sample, this clonotype turned up many times. The genes are TRBV6-5 and TRBJ2-1; TRBD2 aligns across 10 bases. V was pared by 4 bases and J by 0 bases, with 3 bases of the junction left unmatched. Germline-derived CDR1 and CDR2 are MNHEY and SVGAGI. This CDR3 comprises 16 residues. The CDR3 DNA reads TGTGCCAGCAGTTCGCTAGCGGGAGACTCCTACAATGAGCAGTTCTTC. Its translation is CASSSLAGDSYNEQFF.

This clonotype was seen repeatedly, ten times or more. An end of the junction does not agree with germline; a read error may underlie this. Here the CDR3 DNA reads TGTGCCAACAGCTTGGACACCGGGGAGCTGTTTTTT. This gives the protein CANSLDTGELFF. The chain carries TRBV11-3 and TRBJ2-2; D uncertain. Germline CDR1 and CDR2: SGHNT and YENEEA. This CDR3 is built from 12 residues.

This clonotype has ten or more counts. This chain connects TRBV20-1 to TRBJ2-1; D call uncertain. Trimming took off 2 bases at V and 0 bases at J, with 11 bases between the two ends. Germline V gene sequence: CDR1 DFQATT, CDR2 SNEGSKA (reference sequence). The CDR3 length is 15 residues. The CDR3 reads CSARHTKSSYNEQFF. The CDR3 coding sequence is TGCAGTGCTAGACACACAAAGAGCTCCTACAATGAGCAGTTCTTC.

This clonotype came up a few times. The V gene is TRBV29-1, the J gene TRBJ1-1, with TRBD1 matching 11 bases. The CDR3 loop spans 13 amino acids. V lost 7 bases, J lost 7 bases, and 8 bases stayed unmatched. Germline CDR1 reads SQVTM; CDR2 reads ANQGSEA. The CDR3, as DNA: TGCAGCGCGCTTCCGGGACAGGGGGTTGAAGCTTTCTTT. Translation gives CSALPGQGVEAFF.

The chain has TRBV5-1 and TRBJ2-1, with D possibly matching TRBD2 (5 bases). CDR3 length equals 13 residues. Germline CDR1 and CDR2: SGHRS and YFSETQ. The V and J ends lost 0 bases and 7 bases respectively, with 8 bases between them. The DNA of the CDR3 is TGCGCCAGCAGCTTGGTACCGGGAAATGAGCAGTTCTTC. Residues: CASSLVPGNEQFF.

Ten or more counts support this clonotype. V and J are TRBV19 and TRBJ1-5; D uncertain. Germline V gene sequence: CDR1 LNHDA, CDR2 SQIVND (reference sequence). V dropped 2 bases and J dropped 2 bases, with 10 bases sitting between them. The CDR3 length is 15 residues. CDR3 in amino acids: CASSIQALGNQPQHF. The CDR3 coding sequence is TGTGCCAGTAGTATACAGGCACTCGGCAATCAGCCCCAGCATTTT.

This clonotype has more than one count but fewer than ten. CDR3 protein: CSASDRGLAKNIQYF. The CDR3 nucleotides read TGCAGTGCGTCAGATAGGGGATTAGCCAAAAACATTCAGTACTTC. The rearrangement joins TRBV20-1 to TRBJ2-4, with D possibly TRBD1 on 5 matching bases. In germline, CDR1 is DFQATT, CDR2 SNEGSKA (reference sequence). Trimming took 6 bases from V and 0 from J, leaving 15 bases between them. CDR3 length equals 15 residues.

This clonotype was seen more than once but under ten times. The rearrangement uses TRBV6-1 and TRBJ1-1; D is ambiguous. This CDR3 is 13 amino acids long. V was cut by 4 bases and J by 7 bases, with 13 bases left in between. Germline loops: CDR1 MNHNS, CDR2 SASEGT. The CDR3: CASSGLRAGEAFF. In nucleotides, the CDR3 is TGTGCCAGCAGTGGGCTGAGGGCGGGTGAAGCTTTCTTT.

The V gene is TRBV11-1, the J gene TRBJ2-7; the match to TRBD2 covers 11 bases. J gave up 0 bases and V 5 bases, and 3 bases lay outside the gene matches. The CDR3 is 15 residues long. Germline V gene lookup returns CDR1 SGHAT and CDR2 FQDESV (reference sequence). CDR3 bases: TGTGCCAGCAGCCGTCTAGCGGGGGGCTCCTACGAGCAGTACTTC. This sequence encodes CASSRLAGGSYEQYF.

This clonotype was detected many times. The chain uses TRBV28 and TRBJ1-2; D uncertain. The ends were cut back, 6 bases at V and 3 bases at J, with 17 bases in the middle. The CDR3 length is 15 residues. Germline V gene sequence: CDR1 MDHEN, CDR2 SYDVKM. CDR3 sequence: CASSPTPDGYYGYTF. CDR3 sequence (DNA): TGTGCCAGCAGCCCGACCCCGGACGGTTACTATGGCTACACCTTC.

The sample holds many counts of this clonotype. The V call is TRBV20-1, the J call TRBJ1-2; tentative D call: TRBD1 (6 bases). Trimming removed 1 base at V and 6 bases at J, with 18 bases between. The CDR3 contains 15 residues. Germline assignment: CDR1 DFQATT and CDR2 SNEGSKA (reference sequence). CDR3 nucleotide sequence: TGCAGTGCTAGAGTCCCGGGGGGGGCGCTCAATGGCTACACCTTC. Amino acid sequence: CSARVPGGALNGYTF.

This clonotype came up many times. The chain links TRBV28 to TRBJ1-4; maybe TRBD1 (5 bases). Germline V gene lookup returns CDR1 MDHEN and CDR2 SYDVKM. The length of the CDR3 is 14 residues. The V end lost 3 bases, the J end lost 4 bases, and 9 bases lay between the germline ends. The CDR3 spells CASSLVQGNEKLFF. The DNA of the CDR3 is TGTGCCAGCAGTTTGGTCCAGGGTAATGAAAAACTGTTTTTT.

This sequence joins TRBV11-1 and TRBJ2-1; TRBD1 matches at 7 bases. V trimming: 2 bases; J trimming: 9 bases; junction bases outside the gene matches: 10. There are 15 residues in the CDR3. CDR1 is SGHAT and CDR2 is FQDESV in the germline V gene (reference sequence). The CDR3: CASSLIVRGPAEQFF. CDR3 nucleotide sequence: TGTGCCAGCAGCTTAATAGTTAGGGGGCCGGCTGAGCAGTTCTTC. The complete variable domain, with remaining parts taken from reference TRBV11-1 and TRBJ2-1, reads EAEVAQSPRYKITEKSQAVAFWCDPISGHATLYWYRQILGQGPELLVQFQDESVVDDSQLPKDRFSAERLKGVDSTLKIQPAELGDSAMYLCASSLIVRGPAEQFFGPGTRLTVL.

This clonotype was seen repeatedly, ten times or more. The chain has TRBV5-1 and TRBJ2-2, with 12 bases lining up with TRBD2. Germline-derived CDR1 and CDR2 are SGHRS and YFSETQ. The CDR3 loop spans 17 amino acids. Trimming removed 4 bases from V and 5 bases from J; junction bases left unmatched: 9. The CDR3 sequence is CASSPISSGRATGELFF. CDR3 in DNA: TGCGCCAGCAGCCCGATCTCTAGCGGGAGGGCTACCGGGGAGCTGTTTTTT.

This clonotype was detected many times. The chain is built from TRBV6-6 and TRBJ1-5; 7 positions agree with TRBD1. Germline values: CDR1 MNHNY, CDR2 SVGAGI (reference sequence). J gave up 3 bases and V 5 bases, and 4 bases lay outside the gene matches. This CDR3 spans 14 amino acids. CDR3 sequence reads: CASSQGVTNQPQHF. DNA for the CDR3: TGTGCCAGCAGTCAGGGGGTTACCAATCAGCCCCAGCATTTT.

This clonotype has only a few counts. The V call is TRBV6-4, the J call TRBJ2-1; 7 nucleotides line up with TRBD2. The germline gives CDR1 MRHNA, CDR2 SNTAGT. V shed 3 bases and J 0 bases; nucleotides not matched to a gene: 8. CDR3 length: 17 residues. DNA for the CDR3: TGTGCCAGCAGTGAGGAACGGGGGGAAGGCTCCTACAATGAGCAGTTCTTC. It yields the protein CASSEERGEGSYNEQFF.

This clonotype was seen repeatedly, ten times or more. V usage is TRBV7-9 and J usage is TRBJ2-7; no reliable D call. Germline CDR1 is SEHNR and CDR2 is FQNEAQ (reference sequence). Trimming removed 5 bases at V and 4 bases at J, with 9 bases between. The CDR3 totals 12 residues. The DNA of the CDR3 is TGTGCCAGCAGCCGAGACACATACGAGCAGTACTTC. It translates to CASSRDTYEQYF. The full variable domain, completed using reference TRBV7-9 and TRBJ2-7, is DTGVSQNPRHKITKRGQNVTFRCDPISEHNRLYWYRQTLGQGPEFLTYFQNEAQLEKSRLLSDRFSAERPKGSFSTLEIQRTEQGDSAMYLCASSRDTYEQYFGPGTRLTVT.

This clonotype was observed at least ten times. The chain uses TRBV6-1 and TRBJ1-1; D is possibly TRBD1 (5 bases). Germline values: CDR1 MNHNS, CDR2 SASEGT. The CDR3 has 13 residues. The V and J ends lost 1 base and 4 bases respectively, with 7 bases between them. Here the CDR3 DNA reads TGTGCCAGCAGTGAAGTCGGGGGCACTGAAGCTTTCTTT. Residues: CASSEVGGTEAFF.

This clonotype was seen many times. The chain employs TRBV5-1 and TRBJ2-7; D is perhaps TRBD1 or TRBD2 (5 bases each). Trimming left V 3 bases short and J 6 bases short, with 19 bases between. Germline values: CDR1 SGHRS, CDR2 YFSETQ. The CDR3 sequence is 15 residues long. CDR3 coding DNA: TGCGCCAGCAGCTCACACCGGGCCTCGAGGGGCGAGCAGTACTTC. This encodes CASSSHRASRGEQYF.